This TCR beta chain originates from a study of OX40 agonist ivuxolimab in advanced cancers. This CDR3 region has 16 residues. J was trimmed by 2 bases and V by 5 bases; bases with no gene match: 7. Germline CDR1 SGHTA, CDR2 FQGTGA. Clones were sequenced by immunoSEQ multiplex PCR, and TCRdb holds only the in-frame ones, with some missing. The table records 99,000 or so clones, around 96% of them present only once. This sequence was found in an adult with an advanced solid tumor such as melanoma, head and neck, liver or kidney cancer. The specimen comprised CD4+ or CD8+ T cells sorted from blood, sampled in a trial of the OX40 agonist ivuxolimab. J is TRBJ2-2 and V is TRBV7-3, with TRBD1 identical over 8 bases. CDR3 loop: CASSLLGQGNTGELFF. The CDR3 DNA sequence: TGTGCCAGCAGCCTACTAGGACAGGGTAACACCGGGGAGCTGTTTTTT.